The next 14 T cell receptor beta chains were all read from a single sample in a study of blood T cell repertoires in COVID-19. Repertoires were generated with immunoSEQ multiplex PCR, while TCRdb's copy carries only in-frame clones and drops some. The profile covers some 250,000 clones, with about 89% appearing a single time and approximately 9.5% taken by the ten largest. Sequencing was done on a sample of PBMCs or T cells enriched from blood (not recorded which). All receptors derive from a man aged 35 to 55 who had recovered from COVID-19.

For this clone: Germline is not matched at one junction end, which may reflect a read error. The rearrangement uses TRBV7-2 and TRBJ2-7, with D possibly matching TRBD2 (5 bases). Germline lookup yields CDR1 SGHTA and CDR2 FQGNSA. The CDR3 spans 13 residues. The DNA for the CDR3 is TGTGCCAGCAGCTTACCGCTAGTCGGGGAACCTTTTTTC. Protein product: CASSLPLVGEPFF. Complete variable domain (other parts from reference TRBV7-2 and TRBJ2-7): GAGVSQSPSNKVTEKGKDVELRCDPISGHTALYWYRQSLGQGLEFLIYFQGNSAPDKSGLPSDRFSAERTGGSVSTLTIQRTQQEDSAVYLCASSLPLVGEPFFGPGTRLTVT.

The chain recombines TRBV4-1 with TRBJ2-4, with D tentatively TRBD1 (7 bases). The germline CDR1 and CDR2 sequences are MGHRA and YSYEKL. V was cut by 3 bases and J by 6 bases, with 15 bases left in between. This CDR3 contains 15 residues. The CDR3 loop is CASSHPDREVNIQYF. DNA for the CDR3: TGCGCCAGCAGCCACCCCGACAGGGAGGTAAACATTCAGTACTTC.

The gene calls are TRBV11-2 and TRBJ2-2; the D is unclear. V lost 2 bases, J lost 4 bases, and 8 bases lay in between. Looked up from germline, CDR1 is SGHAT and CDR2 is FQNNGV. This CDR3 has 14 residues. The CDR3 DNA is TGTGCCAGCAGCTTATCACTCGTCACCGGGGAGCTGTTTTTT. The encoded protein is CASSLSLVTGELFF.

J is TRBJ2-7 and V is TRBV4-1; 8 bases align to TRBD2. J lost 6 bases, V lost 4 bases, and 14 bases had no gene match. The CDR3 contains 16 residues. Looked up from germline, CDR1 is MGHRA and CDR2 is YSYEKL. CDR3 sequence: CASSRLPGRASTEQYF. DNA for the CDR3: TGCGCCAGCAGCCGTCTCCCCGGGAGGGCCTCGACCGAGCAGTACTTC.

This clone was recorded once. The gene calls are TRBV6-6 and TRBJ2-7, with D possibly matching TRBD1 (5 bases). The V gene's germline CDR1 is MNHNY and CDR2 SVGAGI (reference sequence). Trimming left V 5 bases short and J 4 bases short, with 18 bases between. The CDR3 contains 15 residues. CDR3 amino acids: CASSPTGTLMYEQYF. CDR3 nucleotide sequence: TGTGCCAGCAGTCCAACAGGAACTTTAATGTACGAGCAGTACTTC.

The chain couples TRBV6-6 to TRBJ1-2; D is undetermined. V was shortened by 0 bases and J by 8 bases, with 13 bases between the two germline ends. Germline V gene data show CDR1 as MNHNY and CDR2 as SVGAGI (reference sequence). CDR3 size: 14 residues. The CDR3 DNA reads TGTGCCAGCAGTTACTCGGGGAGTTCGGGCGGCTACACCTTC. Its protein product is CASSYSGSSGGYTF.

CDR3 sequence: CASTQNTEAFF. CDR3 DNA: TGTGCCAGCACCCAGAACACTGAAGCTTTCTTT. The gene calls are TRBV28 and TRBJ1-1; D is undetermined. Germline assignment: CDR1 MDHEN and CDR2 SYDVKM. The ends were cut back, 7 bases at V and 1 base at J, with 4 bases in the middle. The CDR3 runs to 11 residues.

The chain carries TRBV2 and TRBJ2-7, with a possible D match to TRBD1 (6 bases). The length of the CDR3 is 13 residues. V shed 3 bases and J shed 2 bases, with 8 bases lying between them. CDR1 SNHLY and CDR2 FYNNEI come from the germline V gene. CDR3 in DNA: TGTGCCAGCAGTGAGGGGACAACCTACGAGCAGTACTTC. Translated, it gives CASSEGTTYEQYF.

The CDR3 region is CASSEASGGNTIYF. The CDR3 nucleotides are TGTGCCAGCAGTGAAGCGTCCGGGGGAAACACCATATATTTT. J is TRBJ1-3 and V is TRBV6-1; the D is unclear. V was pared by 0 bases and J by 4 bases, with 7 bases between. Germline V CDR1 and CDR2: MNHNS, SASEGT. The CDR3 contains 14 residues.

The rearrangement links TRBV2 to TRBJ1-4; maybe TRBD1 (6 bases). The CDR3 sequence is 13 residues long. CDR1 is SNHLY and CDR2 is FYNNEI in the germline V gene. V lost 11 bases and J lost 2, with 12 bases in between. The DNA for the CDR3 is TGTGCCGGAAGGACAGACACTAATGAAAAACTGTTTTTT. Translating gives CAGRTDTNEKLFF.

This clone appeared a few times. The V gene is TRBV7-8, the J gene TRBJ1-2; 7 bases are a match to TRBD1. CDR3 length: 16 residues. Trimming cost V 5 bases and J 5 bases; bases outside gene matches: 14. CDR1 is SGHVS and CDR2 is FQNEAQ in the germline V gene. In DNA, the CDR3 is TGTGCCAGCAGCCCCCGGACAGGACCACTTTATTATGGCTACACCTTC. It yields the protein CASSPRTGPLYYGYTF.

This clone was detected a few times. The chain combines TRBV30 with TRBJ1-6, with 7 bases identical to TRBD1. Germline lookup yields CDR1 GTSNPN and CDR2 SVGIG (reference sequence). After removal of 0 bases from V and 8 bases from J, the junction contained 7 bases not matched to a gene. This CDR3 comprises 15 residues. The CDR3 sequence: CAWSVETGFYSPLHF. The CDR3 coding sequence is TGTGCCTGGAGTGTTGAGACAGGGTTTTATTCACCCCTCCACTTT. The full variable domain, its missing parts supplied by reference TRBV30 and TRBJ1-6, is SQTIHQWPATLVQPVGSPLSLECTVEGTSNPNLYWYRQAAGRGLQLLFYSVGIGQISSEVPQNLSASRPQDRQFILSSKKLLLSDSGFYLCAWSVETGFYSPLHFGNGTRLTVT.

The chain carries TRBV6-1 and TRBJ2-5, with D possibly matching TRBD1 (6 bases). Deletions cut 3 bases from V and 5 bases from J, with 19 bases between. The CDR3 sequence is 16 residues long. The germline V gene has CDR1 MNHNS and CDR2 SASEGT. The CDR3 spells CASSEIPFQGSETQYF. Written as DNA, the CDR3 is TGTGCCAGCAGTGAGATCCCTTTTCAGGGGTCGGAGACCCAGTACTTC.

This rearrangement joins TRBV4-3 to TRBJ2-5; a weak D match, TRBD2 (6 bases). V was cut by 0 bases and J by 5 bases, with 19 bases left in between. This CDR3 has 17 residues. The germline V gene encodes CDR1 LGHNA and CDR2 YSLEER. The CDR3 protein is CASSQDLHGRAGETQYF. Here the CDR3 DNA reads TGCGCCAGCAGCCAAGATCTCCACGGCAGGGCGGGGGAGACCCAGTACTTC.